Below are 26 T cell receptor beta chains sequenced from a single sample in a study of blood T cell repertoires in COVID-19. Only in-frame clones appear in the TCRdb table, and some are missing; sequencing was by immunoSEQ multiplex PCR. The data hold 190,000 or so clones, with roughly nine tenths observed a single time. The sequenced material came from peripheral blood. These TCRs come from a woman aged 70-85 years with acute or convalescent COVID-19.

J is TRBJ1-2 and V is TRBV30; TRBD1 matches 8 bases. This CDR3 has 13 amino acids. Germline-derived CDR1 and CDR2 are GTSNPN and SVGIG (reference sequence). With 7 bases clipped from V and 2 bases from J, the junction kept 6 bases outside the gene matches. The CDR3 region is CASPGQENYGYTF. In nucleotides, the CDR3 is TGTGCCTCACCGGGACAGGAAAACTATGGCTACACCTTC.

This chain connects TRBV2 to TRBJ2-1; D not certain. With 8 bases removed from V and 4 bases from J, the gap between germline ends came to 9 bases. The CDR3 sequence is 12 residues long. In germline, CDR1 is SNHLY, CDR2 FYNNEI. The CDR3 reads CASLRRYNEQFF. In DNA form, the CDR3 reads TGTGCCAGCTTGCGCCGTTACAATGAGCAGTTCTTC.

The rearrangement links TRBV9 to TRBJ2-5, with D possibly being TRBD1 (6 bases). The germline V gene has CDR1 SGDLS and CDR2 YYNGEE. The CDR3 has 17 residues. The ends were cut back, 0 bases at V and 5 bases at J, with 20 bases in the middle. The CDR3 DNA is TGTGCCAGCAGCGTAGCTCCGAGGATTGGGGGCTGGGAGACCCAGTACTTC. This translates into CASSVAPRIGGWETQYF.

The chain couples TRBV12-3 or TRBV12-4 to TRBJ2-7, with 9 nucleotides matching TRBD2. V shed 6 bases, J shed 2 bases, and the junction held 2 bases outside the gene matches. This CDR3 comprises 13 residues. CDR3 sequence: CASRTSGTYEQYF. The CDR3 bases are TGTGCCAGCAGGACTAGCGGTACCTACGAGCAGTACTTC.

The V gene is TRBV11-2, the J gene TRBJ2-1; 8 bases align to TRBD2. The V gene's germline CDR1 is SGHAT and CDR2 FQNNGV. CDR3 length: 15 residues. Germline trimming cut 4 bases from V and 9 bases from J; bases unmatched to any gene: 11. The CDR3 loop is CASSSTSASEGEQFF. The CDR3 nucleotides are TGTGCCAGCAGCTCGACTAGCGCATCAGAGGGTGAGCAGTTCTTC.

The gene calls are TRBV28 and TRBJ1-3; tentative D call: TRBD1 (5 bases). CDR1 is MDHEN and CDR2 is SYDVKM in the germline V gene. Trimming left V 6 bases short and J 3 bases short, with 12 bases between. The CDR3 contains 14 residues. The DNA for the CDR3 is TGTGCCAGCAGGGCCAGGGAACGTGGAAACACCATATATTTT. Its protein product is CASRARERGNTIYF.

The CDR3 here is CASSQADRTNTEAFF. The CDR3 bases are TGCGCCAGCAGCCAGGCGGACAGGACGAACACTGAAGCTTTCTTT. This chain links TRBV4-1 with TRBJ1-1, with 7 nucleotides matching TRBD1. The trim removed 3 bases at V and 1 base at J, leaving 5 bases unmatched. CDR3 length: 15 residues. Germline assignment: CDR1 MGHRA and CDR2 YSYEKL.

The V gene is TRBV6-5, the J gene TRBJ2-5, with a tentative D call TRBD2 (6 bases). Germline V gene sequence: CDR1 MNHEY, CDR2 SVGAGI. Trimming took 8 bases from V and 1 from J, leaving 17 bases between them. This CDR3 is 15 amino acids long. CDR3 residues: CASRPGRQTQETQYF. The CDR3 bases are TGTGCCAGCCGCCCGGGGAGGCAGACCCAAGAGACCCAGTACTTC.

This clone was seen only once. The DNA of the CDR3 is TGTGCTAGTGGTTTGATCACTAGCACCGGGGAGCTGTTTTTT. It encodes CASGLITSTGELFF. This sequence joins TRBV12-5 and TRBJ2-2; maybe TRBD2 (5 bases). CDR1 and CDR2 from the germline V gene are LGHNT and FRNRAP. The length of the CDR3 is 14 residues. V shed 2 bases and J shed 4 bases, with 8 bases lying between them.

This sequence joins TRBV7-9 and TRBJ1-1; possibly TRBD1 for D (6 bases). Germline lookup yields CDR1 SEHNR and CDR2 FQNEAQ (reference sequence). Deletions cut 1 base from V and 5 bases from J, with 8 bases between. The CDR3 length is 13 residues. The CDR3 sequence is CASSLGGQTEAFF. The CDR3 DNA sequence: TGTGCCAGCAGCTTAGGGGGGCAAACTGAAGCTTTCTTT. Combining the CDR3 with reference TRBV7-9 and TRBJ1-1 gives the whole variable domain DTGVSQNPRHKITKRGQNVTFRCDPISEHNRLYWYRQTLGQGPEFLTYFQNEAQLEKSRLLSDRFSAERPKGSFSTLEIQRTEQGDSAMYLCASSLGGQTEAFFGQGTRLTVV.

This clone was recorded only once. The chain joins TRBV5-6 to TRBJ1-2; unclear D gene. CDR1 is SGHDT, CDR2 YYEEEE, per germline. The CDR3 consists of 15 residues. V was pared by 0 bases and J by 4 bases, with 13 bases between. The CDR3 loop reads CASSLGAGSSYGYTF. CDR3 nucleotide sequence: TGTGCCAGCAGCTTGGGGGCGGGGAGTTCCTATGGCTACACCTTC. Full variable domain (missing parts from reference TRBV5-6 and TRBJ1-2): DAGVTQSPTHLIKTRGQQVTLRCSPKSGHDTVSWYQQALGQGPQFIFQYYEEEERQRGNFPDRFSGHQFPNYSSELNVNALLLGDSALYLCASSLGAGSSYGYTFGSGTRLTVV.

This clone was recorded only once. The rearrangement joins TRBV6-6 to TRBJ1-4, with 9 positions matching TRBD1. Losses at the gene ends were 5 bases for V and 8 bases for J; bases not matched to a gene: 15. This CDR3 spans 17 amino acids. From germline, CDR1 is MNHNY and CDR2 SVGAGI (reference sequence). The CDR3 bases are TGTGCCAGCAGTCCCCTCCCGGGACAGGGAGAAGTGGAAAAACTGTTTTTT. Protein sequence: CASSPLPGQGEVEKLFF.

V gene TRBV5-1 combines with J gene TRBJ2-7; D is perhaps TRBD2 (5 bases). Germline-derived CDR1 and CDR2 are SGHRS and YFSETQ. V lost 0 bases to trimming and J lost 2 bases, with 9 bases between them. The length of the CDR3 is 14 residues. The CDR3 DNA follows: TGCGCCAGCAGCTTGGCGGGAATGGCCTACGAGCAGTACTTC. Translating it yields CASSLAGMAYEQYF.

This chain uses TRBV23-1 with TRBJ2-4; 7 bases map to TRBD2. TRBV23-1 is treated as an ORF (open reading frame) with a function not yet certain. The V segment lost 3 bases and the J segment 5 bases; nucleotides outside the gene matches: 10. The CDR3 consists of 16 residues. DNA of the CDR3: TGCGCCAGCAGTCACCTTGAGGGTGGGGGGGAAAACATTCAGTACTTC. Translating it yields CASSHLEGGGENIQYF.

The chain uses TRBV7-2 and TRBJ2-3; TRBD2 agrees at 7 bases. Germline CDR1 is SGHTA and CDR2 is FQGNSA. The CDR3 sequence is 14 residues long. The trim removed 3 bases at V and 1 base at J, leaving 1 base unmatched. As DNA, the CDR3 is TGTGCCAGCAGCTTCGCGGGGGGCACAGATACGCAGTATTTT. Protein: CASSFAGGTDTQYF.

The chain has TRBV19 and TRBJ1-1, with unresolved D. The CDR3 has 14 residues. Trimming pared 7 bases from V and 1 base from J, leaving 13 bases between. CDR1 LNHDA and CDR2 SQIVND come from the germline V gene (reference sequence). This CDR3 reads CASTTREGNTEAFF. The CDR3 DNA reads as TGTGCCAGTACCACCCGAGAGGGGAACACTGAAGCTTTCTTT.

The chain combines TRBV5-1 with TRBJ1-2; TRBD1 matches 9 bases. This CDR3 has 16 amino acids. From germline, CDR1 is SGHRS and CDR2 YFSETQ. The ends lost 4 bases at V and 8 bases at J; junction bases unmatched: 15. The CDR3, as DNA: TGCGCCAGCAGCCAAACTCAGACAGGGGGGATCGAGGGCTACACCTTC. Translated: CASSQTQTGGIEGYTF.

The chain joins TRBV2 to TRBJ1-4, with no clear D. This CDR3 has 15 residues. Germline values: CDR1 SNHLY, CDR2 FYNNEI. Trimming cost V 4 bases and J 4 bases, with 13 bases left between them. The CDR3 spells CASSGGQLSNEKLFF. The CDR3 DNA reads TGTGCCAGCAGTGGCGGCCAACTTAGTAATGAAAAACTGTTTTTT.

The genes are TRBV18 and TRBJ2-1; 9 bases fit TRBD2. The CDR3 covers 14 residues. J gave up 9 bases and V 3 bases, and 6 bases lay outside the gene matches. In germline, CDR1 is KGHSH, CDR2 LQKENI. This chain's CDR3 is CASSPVSGRLEQFF. As DNA, the CDR3 is TGTGCCAGCTCACCTGTCAGCGGGAGGCTTGAGCAGTTCTTC.

V gene TRBV18 combines with J gene TRBJ1-6; 8 bases match TRBD1. The CDR3 sequence is 14 residues long. Trimming at V came to 4 bases and at J to 8 bases, leaving 4 bases not matched to a gene. Looked up from germline, CDR1 is KGHSH and CDR2 is LQKENI. CDR3 sequence reads: CASSHQDRDSPLHF. The CDR3 DNA sequence: TGTGCCAGCTCACACCAGGACAGGGATTCACCCCTCCACTTT. Drawing the rest from reference TRBV18 and TRBJ1-6, the complete variable domain is NAGVMQNPRHLVRRRGQEARLRCSPMKGHSHVYWYRQLPEEGLKFMVYLQKENIIDESGMPKERFSAEFPKEGPSILRIQQVVRGDSAAYFCASSHQDRDSPLHFGNGTRLTVT.

The chain joins TRBV6-6 to TRBJ2-1; TRBD2 is a possible D gene (5 bases). The CDR3 totals 16 residues. V was clipped by 6 bases and J by 7 bases, with 22 bases between them. Germline V gives CDR1 MNHNY, CDR2 SVGAGI (reference sequence). The CDR3 is CASSYTEASPKNEQFF. CDR3 in DNA: TGTGCCAGCAGCTATACGGAGGCCTCCCCTAAGAATGAGCAGTTCTTC.

The chain links TRBV7-8 to TRBJ1-2; D call uncertain. The V end was cut by 8 bases, the J end by 1 base, with 17 bases between. CDR1 and CDR2 (germline): SGHVS, FQNEAQ. The CDR3 extends over 15 amino acids. The CDR3 DNA is TGTGCCAGCGGAGAGACTTGGTTAAATAACTATGGCTACACCTTC. Its protein product is CASGETWLNNYGYTF.

The chain joins TRBV11-2 to TRBJ2-2; tentatively, D is TRBD2 (5 bases). Germline CDR1 SGHAT, CDR2 FQNNGV. This CDR3 spans 15 amino acids. Trimming stripped 0 bases from V and 6 bases from J, with 11 bases between. CDR3 residues: CASSLERAAPGELFF. In DNA, the CDR3 is TGTGCCAGCAGCTTAGAGCGGGCGGCCCCCGGGGAGCTGTTTTTT.

The table lists this clone with a count of one. This chain links TRBV7-8 with TRBJ1-1; maybe TRBD1 (5 bases). The length of the CDR3 is 14 residues. The V end was cut by 3 bases, the J end by 4 bases, with 12 bases between. From germline, CDR1 is SGHVS and CDR2 FQNEAQ. The CDR3 nucleotides are TGTGCCAGCAGCTTTATGGGCAGGGCCACTGAAGCTTTCTTT. This sequence encodes CASSFMGRATEAFF.

This rearrangement joins TRBV2 to TRBJ1-4; the D is unclear. V gave up 2 bases and J gave up 0 bases, with 10 bases separating them. Germline assignment: CDR1 SNHLY and CDR2 FYNNEI. This CDR3 is 16 amino acids long. The CDR3 DNA sequence: TGTGCCAGCAGTGAAACAGCCTTGGCAACTAATGAAAAACTGTTTTTT. Its protein is CASSETALATNEKLFF.

The chain couples TRBV3-1 (or the pseudogene TRBV3-2) to TRBJ1-6; D not certain. The germline V gene has CDR1 LGHDT and CDR2 YNNKEL (reference sequence). V shed 5 bases and J shed 0 bases, with 11 bases lying between them. CDR3 length equals 16 residues. The CDR3 coding sequence is TGTGCCAGCAGCATATCCATCAGCTCCTATAATTCACCCCTCCACTTT. Protein product: CASSISISSYNSPLHF.